This T cell receptor (beta chain) was recorded in a study of blood T cell repertoires in COVID-19 (dated by TCRdb to about 2020). Background for the entire study: The collaborator samples originated in the United States, Italy and Spain and spanned the acute and convalescent phases of COVID-19. Deeply sampled blood TCRbeta repertoires from subjects exposed to, actively infected with, or recovered from COVID-19 were included in the dataset. The samples were drawn from two sources: the first 160 participants of the ongoing ImmuneRACE study, and 1,000 to 1,500 subjects contributed by 6 global collaborators. A de-identified subject ID, COVID-19 status, age in years and sex were almost always included in the sample metadata. The prospective study material was composed of cDNA or gDNA derived from T cells, B-cell-depleted T cells, or PBMCs. Where available, HLA class I and class II types were obtained from metadata supplied by the sample provider rather than from assay-based typing. The repertoires were made available in a free public database intended to serve as a resource for research on the immune response to SARS-CoV-2.

The immunoSEQ Assay, a bias-controlled multiplex PCR, was used to amplify TCRbeta CDR3 regions from genomic DNA. Per the original workflow: Nucleated cell counts per sample were estimated from amplification of reference gene primers within the assay. To quantify the absolute abundance of each unique TCRbeta CDR3 rearrangement, sequence reads were collapsed and filtered. For each sample, productive Simpson clonality was calculated as the square root of Simpson's diversity index over productive rearrangements. TCRdb obtained this table from immuneACCESS and retained in-frame rearrangements with V and J assigned. These tables miss some clones; where compared with another copy, unresolved V genes account for less than half of the shortfall, and the remainder is unexplained. For V, J and clone size, that table is used; D and trimming come from the DNA. The sample data list about 330,000 clones, and roughly nine tenths of these were observed just once. The ten largest account for more than 0.9% of the sample.

Enrolling through a virtual design, the prospective study's participants ranged in age from roughly 18 to 95 years and lived across approximately 25 United States geographic areas. To assign participants to cohorts, the prospective study relied on clinical history that participants themselves reported in a screening survey and a study questionnaire. Recovered participants in ImmuneRACE Cohort 3 were defined as having two consecutive negative NP/OP PCR tests, clearance from a healthcare professional, or resolution of symptoms. In the prospective study, mobile phlebotomists collected whole blood, serum and a nasopharyngeal or oropharyngeal swab from each participant. Additional blood draws and questionnaires over an approximately 2-month period could optionally be provided by prospective study participants. Before DNA extraction, prospective study blood samples were shipped either frozen or at room temperature.

Overall study outcomes, separate from this receptor: Clinical and demographic metadata were provided uncurated, with the amount varying by source and participant.

In regard to this clone: The clone's antigen remains unknown. The sample holds no much larger clone one base away, and base qualities are not on file.

V has 5 bases trimmed and J has 4 bases trimmed; junction bases matching no gene number 6. The CDR3 numbers 14 residues from cysteine through phenylalanine. The kept DNA is CDR3 alone, 42 bases in frame from the first base. The germline V gene (reference sequence) specifies LNHDA as CDR1 and SQIVND as CDR2. This receptor was obtained from a woman younger than 45 who had recovered from COVID-19. The chain uses TRBV19 and TRBJ1-1; TRBD1 lines up with 8 middle nucleotides. Sequences were obtained from PBMCs or T cells enriched from blood (not recorded which). CDR3 loop: CASSSGGWSTEAFF. The sequence in DNA is TGTGCCAGTAGTTCAGGGGGCTGGAGCACTGAAGCTTTCTTT.